Listed here is a single T cell receptor beta chain. Its antigen is still unknown. Treatment given: approximately 18 received Ad26.COV2.S at low or high dose, single or two shots; several received placebo; per-sample allocation not given. Repertoires come from day 63 after the first vaccine or placebo injection. Recruitment in Boston yielded a donor of adult age, 18-55 years. The data are from a study of Ad26.COV2.S vaccination and SARS-CoV-2 variants. Study summary: Once or twice, 56 days apart, Ad26.COV2.S was delivered intramuscularly.

Study outcomes and limitations: Recipients of either vaccine or placebo displayed similar breadth of non-spike TCRs.

This CDR3 contains 13 residues. The germline gives CDR1 LGHNA, CDR2 YNFKEQ. V was cut by 1 base and J by 4 bases, with 5 bases left in between. TCRdb's table, derived via immunoSEQ multiplex PCR, lists solely in-frame clones and lacks some. The sample records about 410,000 clones, around nine tenths being singletons. The sequences come from peripheral blood, collected in a trial of Ad26.COV2.S vaccine versus placebo. V is TRBV4-2 and J is TRBJ2-1, with D tentatively TRBD1 (5 bases). The sequence came from a person aged 18 to 65 who received the Ad26.COV2.S COVID-19 vaccine or a placebo. DNA of the CDR3: TGTGCCAGCAGCCAAGCAGGGTACAATGAGCAGTTCTTC. Amino acids: CASSQAGYNEQFF.